One sample yielded the 27 T cell receptor beta chains listed below, sequenced in a study of T cell repertoires in cytomegalovirus infection. TCRdb recomputed calls from the reads with MiXCR, one row per CDR3 protein. Of about 770,000 distinct CDR3 sequences listed, approximately 32% are singletons. These receptors' antigens are unknown. The specimen comprised cultured CD8+ T cells from PBMCs, sampled from culture after CMV antigen stimulation. These receptor sequences come from a human donor in good health (CMV status not recorded). Some clones in this sample may be carry-over from other donors' samples.

J is TRBJ1-2 and V is TRBV4-1, with no clear D. Germline CDR1 and CDR2: MGHRA and YSYEKL. The CDR3 contains 15 residues. Trimming stripped 1 base from V and 1 base from J, with 10 bases between. This chain's CDR3 is CASSQVVTYNYGYTF. The CDR3 DNA follows: TGCGCCAGCAGCCAAGTCGTGACATATAACTATGGCTACACCTTC.

V and J are TRBV27 and TRBJ2-3; either TRBD1 or TRBD2 may supply D (5 bases each). CDR3 length equals 18 residues. The ends were cut back, 1 base at V and 2 bases at J, with 19 bases in the middle. The germline V gene has CDR1 MNHEY and CDR2 SMNVEV (reference sequence). This CDR3 reads CASSLWSGQGRPTDTQYF. The DNA of the CDR3 is TGTGCCAGCAGTTTATGGTCGGGTCAGGGACGGCCCACAGATACGCAGTATTTT.

This chain links TRBV4-3 with TRBJ1-2; weak D call: TRBD1 (5 bases). The CDR3 contains 15 residues. The V gene's germline CDR1 is LGHNA and CDR2 YSLEER. V was pared by 0 bases and J by 6 bases, with 14 bases between. The CDR3 region is CASSQDAPRGHGYTF. CDR3 coding DNA: TGCGCCAGCAGCCAAGATGCGCCACGGGGACATGGCTACACCTTC.

The V and J genes are TRBV7-9 and TRBJ2-1, with 8 bases identical to TRBD2. There are 16 residues in the CDR3. Germline V gives CDR1 SEHNR, CDR2 FQNEAQ (reference sequence). The J segment lost 8 bases and the V segment lost 1 base, leaving 10 bases of the junction unmatched. The DNA for the CDR3 is TGTGCCAGCAGCTTAGGGCCAGCGGGGGTCCTGGATGAGCAGTTCTTC. Protein sequence: CASSLGPAGVLDEQFF.

This clonotype occurred many times. The rearrangement joins TRBV7-6 to TRBJ1-2, with no clear D. V lost 6 bases to trimming and J lost 0 bases, with 8 bases between them. CDR3 length: 13 residues. Germline CDR1 SGHVS, CDR2 FNYEAQ. CDR3 sequence (DNA): TGTGCCAGCAGTGAGGTGGCTAACTATGGCTACACCTTC. Translated: CASSEVANYGYTF.

This clonotype has only a few counts. This sequence joins TRBV24-1 and TRBJ2-5; D gene uncertain. The CDR3 sequence is 13 residues long. V was shortened by 1 base and J by 0 bases, with 2 bases between the two germline ends. Germline V lookup: CDR1 KGHDR, CDR2 SFDVKD. Written as DNA, the CDR3 is TGTGCCACCAGTGATTTATACCAAGAGACCCAGTACTTC. Translated: CATSDLYQETQYF.

There are a few counts of this clonotype. The rearrangement links TRBV6-1 to TRBJ2-5, with D maybe TRBD1 (7 bases). CDR3 length: 14 amino acids. Germline CDR1 is MNHNS and CDR2 is SASEGT. V lost 7 bases to trimming and J lost 6 bases, with 18 bases between them. Written as DNA, the CDR3 is TGTGCCAGCAATCCCCGACAGGGCGGGAAGACCCAGTACTTC. Translated: CASNPRQGGKTQYF.

This clonotype has just a few counts. The chain recombines TRBV27 with TRBJ1-5; D not resolved. From germline, CDR1 is MNHEY and CDR2 SMNVEV (reference sequence). V was trimmed by 3 bases and J by 2 bases, leaving 8 bases between them. This CDR3 is 14 amino acids long. The CDR3 is CASSFGSGNQPQHF. The CDR3 nucleotides read TGTGCCAGCAGTTTTGGGTCGGGCAATCAGCCCCAGCATTTT.

Ten or more counts support this clonotype. The V and J genes are TRBV7-6 and TRBJ2-1, with 7 bases that match TRBD2. Germline-derived CDR1 and CDR2 are SGHVS and FNYEAQ. Losses at the gene ends were 0 bases for V and 5 bases for J; bases not matched to a gene: 1. The CDR3 is made up of 14 amino acids. CDR3 DNA sequence: TGTGCCAGCAGCTTAGCGGGGGGGAACAATGAGCAGTTCTTC. Translating gives CASSLAGGNNEQFF.

The rearrangement links TRBV27 to TRBJ1-1; a possible D gene is TRBD1 (6 bases). Germline V gene data show CDR1 as MNHEY and CDR2 as SMNVEV (reference sequence). The CDR3 is 15 residues long. The CDR3 sequence is CTIPIRGTLRTEAFF. The DNA for the CDR3 is TGTACCATTCCAATTAGGGGGACACTGAGGACTGAAGCTTTCTTT.

This clonotype was found many times. The chain links TRBV7-2 to TRBJ1-1; TRBD1 might be the D (6 bases). Trimming pared 1 base from V and 0 bases from J, leaving 12 bases between. The germline V gene has CDR1 SGHTA and CDR2 FQGNSA. The CDR3 consists of 16 residues. As DNA, the CDR3 is TGTGCCAGCAGCTTAGACGGGGGCTACATGAACACTGAAGCTTTCTTT. It is translated as CASSLDGGYMNTEAFF.

This clonotype was counted ten times or more. This chain uses TRBV7-6 with TRBJ1-3; 7 bases map to TRBD1. The CDR3 spans 16 residues. Germline CDR1 is SGHVS and CDR2 is FNYEAQ. Trimming cost V 5 bases and J 2 bases; bases outside gene matches: 9. The CDR3 region has the DNA TGTGCCAGCAGCCTGGGACAGCCCCCGACTGGAAACACCATATATTTT. Its protein is CASSLGQPPTGNTIYF.

The V call is TRBV20-1, the J call TRBJ1-1; D unresolved. The CDR3 runs 13 residues. Between the trimmed V and J ends, which lost 5 bases and 3 bases, there was a span of 13 bases. From germline, CDR1 is DFQATT and CDR2 SNEGSKA (reference sequence). The CDR3 bases are TGCAGTGCTCGACATCCGGCGGACACTGAAGCTTTCTTT. Its protein is CSARHPADTEAFF.

This clonotype was detected a few times. The genes are TRBV19 and TRBJ1-1; possible D gene TRBD1, 5 bases. The V gene's germline CDR1 is LNHDA and CDR2 SQIVND (reference sequence). This CDR3 has 15 residues. V was clipped by 2 bases and J by 1 base, with 11 bases between them. The CDR3 protein is CASSILGHPNTEAFF. The CDR3 DNA reads TGTGCCAGTAGTATACTAGGACACCCGAACACTGAAGCTTTCTTT.

The chain is built from TRBV28 and TRBJ1-6; D gene unclear. Trimming cost V 6 bases and J 9 bases, with 15 bases left between them. The germline V gene has CDR1 MDHEN and CDR2 SYDVKM. The CDR3 is 14 amino acids. CDR3 sequence reads: CASRLQRIGSPLHF. In DNA, the CDR3 is TGTGCCAGCAGGTTACAGCGGATAGGTTCACCCCTCCACTTT. Drawing the rest from reference TRBV28 and TRBJ1-6, the complete variable domain is DVKVTQSSRYLVKRTGEKVFLECVQDMDHENMFWYRQDPGLGLRLIYFSYDVKMKEKGDIPEGYSVSREKKERFSLILESASTNQTSMYLCASRLQRIGSPLHFGNGTRLTVT.

This clonotype was found a few times. J is TRBJ2-5 and V is TRBV6-2 or TRBV6-3; D call uncertain. CDR3 length: 13 amino acids. V was trimmed by 5 bases and J by 5 bases, leaving 12 bases between them. The germline V gene encodes CDR1 MNHEY and CDR2 SVGEGT. The DNA for the CDR3 is TGTGCCAGCAGTATCCCCGAGTTGGAGACCCAGTACTTC. Its protein product is CASSIPELETQYF.

The chain joins TRBV7-8 to TRBJ1-5; D ambiguous. Trimming took off 1 base at V and 3 bases at J, with 10 bases between the two ends. Germline loops: CDR1 SGHVS, CDR2 FQNEAQ. CDR3 length: 15 amino acids. This chain's CDR3 is CASSLVAQFNQPQHF. The CDR3 nucleotides are TGTGCCAGCAGCTTAGTCGCCCAATTCAATCAGCCCCAGCATTTT.

The table lists this clonotype with a few counts. This sequence joins TRBV12-3 or TRBV12-4 and TRBJ1-1, with TRBD1 matching over 7 bases. V gave up 6 bases and J gave up 5 bases; unmatched junction bases: 6. The CDR3 consists of 13 residues. The CDR3 DNA reads TGTGCCAGCAGCCCGACAGGGATGACTGAAGCTTTCTTT. Its protein is CASSPTGMTEAFF.

The chain links TRBV19 to TRBJ2-5; a weak D match, TRBD2 (5 bases). Trimming pared 10 bases from V and 2 bases from J, leaving 11 bases between. CDR1 is LNHDA, CDR2 SQIVND, per germline (reference sequence). The CDR3 is 12 amino acids. The DNA of the CDR3 is TGTGCCACCCTAGCTGGGCAAGAGACCCAGTACTTC. Translated, it gives CATLAGQETQYF.

This clonotype was counted a few times. V usage is TRBV7-8 and J usage is TRBJ2-5; D perhaps matches TRBD2 (6 bases). V was trimmed by 5 bases and J by 1 base, leaving 17 bases between them. CDR3 length equals 16 residues. The V gene's germline CDR1 is SGHVS and CDR2 FQNEAQ. The CDR3, as DNA: TGTGCCAGCAGCCCACCTATCGACGGGGGCCAAGAGACCCAGTACTTC. It codes for CASSPPIDGGQETQYF.

The gene calls are TRBV6-2 or TRBV6-3 and TRBJ2-5; tentatively, D is TRBD1 or TRBD2 (5 bases each). Trimming cost V 8 bases and J 1 base, with 11 bases left between them. The CDR3 runs to 13 residues. From germline, CDR1 is MNHEY and CDR2 SVGEGT. The CDR3 here is CASGGMVQETQYF. The CDR3 coding sequence is TGTGCCAGCGGGGGAATGGTCCAAGAGACCCAGTACTTC.

The chain has TRBV7-2 and TRBJ1-6; 9 bases line up with TRBD1. Germline assignment: CDR1 SGHTA and CDR2 FQGNSA. The CDR3 runs 17 residues. The junction had 3 bases not matched to a gene; V was cut back by 2 bases and J by 1 base. CDR3 nucleotide sequence: TGTGCCAGCAGCTTACGACAGGGGGAGTCCTATAATTCACCCCTCCACTTT. Its translation is CASSLRQGESYNSPLHF.

The chain couples TRBV20-1 to TRBJ1-6; the match to TRBD1 covers 8 bases. J lost 7 bases, V lost 6 bases, and 11 bases had no gene match. The CDR3 extends over 15 amino acids. Germline CDR1 and CDR2: DFQATT and SNEGSKA (reference sequence). The CDR3 loop reads CSAKLTGVRNSPLHF. The DNA for the CDR3 is TGCAGTGCAAAACTGACAGGGGTACGCAATTCACCCCTCCACTTT.

The rearrangement uses TRBV5-5 and TRBJ2-2; 7 nucleotides agree with TRBD1. Trimming took 6 bases from V and 5 from J; bases not matched to a gene: 4. The germline V gene encodes CDR1 SGHKS and CDR2 YYEKEE (reference sequence). This CDR3 region has 13 residues. CDR3 protein: CASTQQGTGELFF. The CDR3 nucleotides read TGTGCCAGCACCCAACAGGGGACCGGGGAGCTGTTTTTT.

The chain is built from TRBV7-2 and TRBJ2-3; 12 bases are a match to TRBD2. V lost 1 base, J lost 2 bases, and 4 bases stayed unmatched. Germline V gives CDR1 SGHTA, CDR2 FQGNSA. The CDR3 contains 17 residues. CDR3 nucleotide sequence: TGTGCCAGCAGCTTAGGGCTAGCGGGGGGGTTCACAGATACGCAGTATTTT. Its protein is CASSLGLAGGFTDTQYF.

The CDR3 nucleotides are TGTGCCAGCAGGACCTCGGCGGGGGGTGACGCTTTCTTT. This gives the protein CASRTSAGGDAFF. The genes are TRBV6-1 and TRBJ1-1, with a possible D match to TRBD1 (5 bases). CDR1 is MNHNS and CDR2 is SASEGT in the germline V gene. Between the trimmed V and J ends, which lost 6 bases and 11 bases, there was a span of 19 bases. This CDR3 contains 13 residues.

This chain links TRBV27 with TRBJ1-5; possible D gene TRBD1, 5 bases. CDR1 and CDR2 from the germline V gene are MNHEY and SMNVEV (reference sequence). The CDR3 is made up of 15 amino acids. The V end was cut by 3 bases, the J end by 3 bases, with 12 bases between. The DNA for the CDR3 is TGTGCCAGCAGTTTGGGTAGGGGTCACAATCAGCCCCAGCATTTT. Translation: CASSLGRGHNQPQHF.